This T cell receptor (beta chain) was observed in a study of post-analysis software for immune sequencing data. Study in general: Recorded subtypes: relapsing-remitting, secondary progressive, progressive-relapsing; some patients unannotated. Study-wide points: There were five or six TRBV segments more frequent in patients than controls, and TRBV5-6, TRBV5-1 and TRBV20-1 were among them.

The CDR3 has 15 amino acids. Germline assignment: CDR1 SGDLS and CDR2 YYNGEE. V dropped 1 base and J dropped 8; count of bases not matched to a gene: 5. Unique molecular identifiers were carried by the TCR beta cDNA libraries. The source material, 1 to 10 million T cells, gave rise to roughly 500,000 cDNA molecules. TCRdb recomputed calls from the PCR reads with MiXCR, one row per CDR3 protein. The data show about 500,000 distinct CDR3 sequences, less than 45% seen once. As regards this clonotype: Antigen specificity is unknown.

The receptor was derived from a girl aged 5-17 years with multiple sclerosis. V is TRBV9 and J is TRBJ1-6; TRBD1 agrees at 8 bases. The sequencing sample was made of blood. CDR3 in amino acids: CASSVSPDRDSPLHF. Here the CDR3 DNA reads TGTGCCAGCAGCGTATCCCCGGACAGGGATTCACCCCTCCACTTT.